The rows below give T cell receptor beta chains drawn from one sample of a study of T cells in localized non-small cell lung cancer. Libraries were prepared by immunoSEQ multiplex PCR; TCRdb keeps only in-frame clonotypes and omits some of them. Of 20,000 to 30,000 clones in the sample, more than 85% are singletons; the top ten hold nearly 15%. Source: peripheral blood, taken before any cancer treatment. Every receptor here comes from a man aged 40-75 years with stage III squamous cell lung carcinoma. CDR3s include the opening cysteine and the closing phenylalanine or tryptophan. A D gene is named only where the DNA matches it firmly. Clone size is not always given. Where it is, it says once, few, many or a class for expanded clones.

j_call: TRBJ1-1
d_call: .
v_call: TRBV5-1
clone_size: .
cdr3_nt: TGCGCCAGCAGCTACGACCCCAATACTGAAGCTTTCTTT
cdr3_aa: CASSYDPNTEAFF

j_call: TRBJ2-3
d_call: .
v_call: TRBV9
clone_size: once
cdr3_nt: TGTGCCAGCAGCGTAAGAAGCACAGATACGCAGTATTTT
cdr3_aa: CASSVRSTDTQYF

j_call: TRBJ2-7
d_call: .
v_call: TRBV28
clone_size: .
cdr3_nt: TGTGCCAGCAGTTCGTCCAGCTACGAGCAGTACTTC
cdr3_aa: CASSSSSYEQYF

j_call: TRBJ2-7
d_call: .
v_call: TRBV4-1
clone_size: .
cdr3_nt: TGCGCCAGCAGCCGAACCACAGGGAAATCCTACGAGCAGTACTTC
cdr3_aa: CASSRTTGKSYEQYF

j_call: TRBJ1-5
d_call: .
v_call: TRBV19
clone_size: .
cdr3_nt: TGTGCCAGTAGTAAATCGCAGGGGACGGGGCCCCAGCATTTT
cdr3_aa: CASSKSQGTGPQHF

j_call: TRBJ2-1
d_call: .
v_call: TRBV19
clone_size: .
cdr3_nt: TGTGCCAGTAGTATGGGGTATCCTAATGAGCAGTTCTTC
cdr3_aa: CASSMGYPNEQFF

j_call: TRBJ2-3
d_call: TRBD1
v_call: TRBV27
clone_size: once
cdr3_nt: TGTGCCAGCAGCCCCGGGACAGGGTATGCAGATACGCAGTATTTT
cdr3_aa: CASSPGTGYADTQYF

j_call: TRBJ2-7
d_call: TRBD2
v_call: TRBV5-1
clone_size: .
cdr3_nt: TGCGCCAGCAGCGCATCGACTAGCGGGGGGCCGGGGGAGCAGTACTTC
cdr3_aa: CASSASTSGGPGEQYF

j_call: TRBJ1-2
d_call: .
v_call: TRBV7-9
clone_size: .
cdr3_nt: TGTGCCAGCAGCTTACGGATTAACTATGGCTACACCTTC
cdr3_aa: CASSLRINYGYTF

j_call: TRBJ1-4
d_call: .
v_call: TRBV5-1
clone_size: .
cdr3_nt: TGCGCCAGCAGCTTGGGCGGTGACAATGAAAAACTGTTTTTT
cdr3_aa: CASSLGGDNEKLFF

j_call: TRBJ1-1
d_call: TRBD1
v_call: TRBV2
clone_size: .
cdr3_nt: TGTGCCAGCAACCTTGGACAGGGCGGCTACACTGAAGCTTTCTTT
cdr3_aa: CASNLGQGGYTEAFF

j_call: TRBJ2-7
d_call: TRBD1
v_call: TRBV5-1
clone_size: .
cdr3_nt: TGCGCCAGCAGCTTGGAAGGACAGGGGGCCTACGAGCAGTACTTC
cdr3_aa: CASSLEGQGAYEQYF

j_call: TRBJ1-6
d_call: .
v_call: TRBV30
clone_size: .
cdr3_nt: TGTGCCTGGAGTGTAACGGCCTCCTCACCCCTCCACTTT
cdr3_aa: CAWSVTASSPLHF

j_call: TRBJ2-7
d_call: .
v_call: TRBV6-5
clone_size: .
cdr3_nt: TGTGCCAGCCGCCGACAGGCGGATTCTTCCTACGAGCAGTACTTC
cdr3_aa: CASRRQADSSYEQYF

j_call: TRBJ2-7
d_call: .
v_call: TRBV21-1
clone_size: .
cdr3_nt: TGTGCCAGCAGCAAGCCCCGGCGGGAGGACTACGAGCAGTACTTC
cdr3_aa: CASSKPRREDYEQYF

j_call: TRBJ1-2
d_call: .
v_call: TRBV4-2
clone_size: .
cdr3_nt: TGTGCCAGCAGCCACGATCAGGGGATCAACAATGGCTACACCTTC
cdr3_aa: CASSHDQGINNGYTF

j_call: TRBJ2-5
d_call: TRBD2
v_call: TRBV7-2
clone_size: .
cdr3_nt: TGTGCCAGCAGCTTACTTAGCGGGGGGTTCCAAGAGACCCAGTACTTC
cdr3_aa: CASSLLSGGFQETQYF

j_call: TRBJ2-6
d_call: .
v_call: TRBV28
clone_size: .
cdr3_nt: TGTGCCAGCAGTTTATTGGGTCCCCGGATCGCGGGCGGGGCCAACGTCCTGACTTTC
cdr3_aa: CASSLLGPRIAGGANVLTF

j_call: TRBJ2-6
d_call: .
v_call: TRBV27
clone_size: .
cdr3_nt: .
cdr3_aa: CASSSSAGANVLTF

j_call: TRBJ1-1
d_call: TRBD1
v_call: TRBV5-1
clone_size: once
cdr3_nt: TGCGCCAGCAGCTCGGATCCAGGGGGGTTTCAGAACACTGAAGCTTTCTTT
cdr3_aa: CASSSDPGGFQNTEAFF

j_call: TRBJ1-2
d_call: TRBD1
v_call: TRBV5-5
clone_size: once
cdr3_nt: TGTGCCAGCAGCTTGGGGACTCGGGACAGGGCCTTTGGGGGCTACACCTTC
cdr3_aa: CASSLGTRDRAFGGYTF

j_call: TRBJ2-5
d_call: TRBD1
v_call: TRBV7-2
clone_size: .
cdr3_nt: TGTGCCAGCAGCCTGGGACAGTCCATTCTCCAAGAGACCCAGTACTTC
cdr3_aa: CASSLGQSILQETQYF

j_call: TRBJ2-5
d_call: .
v_call: TRBV30
clone_size: .
cdr3_nt: TGTGCCTGGAGTCCACAGGGAACGACCCAGTACTTC
cdr3_aa: CAWSPQGTTQYF

j_call: TRBJ2-1
d_call: TRBD1
v_call: TRBV2
clone_size: once
cdr3_nt: TGTGCCAGCAGCAAAGGACAGGGGGCGCGGGGTGAGCAGTTCTTC
cdr3_aa: CASSKGQGARGEQFF

j_call: TRBJ1-1
d_call: .
v_call: TRBV4-3
clone_size: once
cdr3_nt: TGCGCCAGCAGCCAAGTCGGAGGGAACACTGAAGCTTTCTTT
cdr3_aa: CASSQVGGNTEAFF

j_call: TRBJ2-3
d_call: TRBD2
v_call: TRBV9
clone_size: .
cdr3_nt: TGTGCCAGCAGCCCCCGGACTAGCGGAGTCCTAACTAGCACAGATACGCAGTATTTT
cdr3_aa: CASSPRTSGVLTSTDTQYF

j_call: TRBJ1-4
d_call: .
v_call: TRBV14
clone_size: .
cdr3_nt: TGTGCCAGCAGCCCCGGGGGAGTTAAGGAAAAACTGTTTTTT
cdr3_aa: CASSPGGVKEKLFF

j_call: TRBJ2-7
d_call: .
v_call: TRBV6-5
clone_size: .
cdr3_nt: TGTGCCAGCAGTTTCCAACGAGGGTACGAGCAGTACTTC
cdr3_aa: CASSFQRGYEQYF

j_call: TRBJ2-2
d_call: .
v_call: TRBV5-6
clone_size: .
cdr3_nt: TGTGCCAGCAGCTTGTGGGGCACCGGGGAGCTGTTTTTT
cdr3_aa: CASSLWGTGELFF

j_call: TRBJ2-3
d_call: TRBD2
v_call: TRBV18
clone_size: .
cdr3_nt: TGTGCCAGCTCATCGGGACTAGCGGGGGGCACAGATACGCAGTATTTT
cdr3_aa: CASSSGLAGGTDTQYF

j_call: TRBJ2-3
d_call: TRBD1
v_call: TRBV28
clone_size: .
cdr3_nt: TGTGCCATTGGGGCAGGGGGCTCAGATACGCAGTATTTT
cdr3_aa: CAIGAGGSDTQYF

j_call: TRBJ2-1
d_call: TRBD1
v_call: TRBV25-1
clone_size: .
cdr3_nt: TGTGCCAGCAGTGAATTACAGGGGTCCTACAATGAGCAGTTCTTC
cdr3_aa: CASSELQGSYNEQFF

j_call: TRBJ2-7
d_call: .
v_call: TRBV6-1
clone_size: .
cdr3_nt: TGTGCCAGCAGTGAAACGTTAGGGGGTTACGAGCAGTACTTC
cdr3_aa: CASSETLGGYEQYF

j_call: TRBJ1-1
d_call: TRBD1
v_call: TRBV6-6
clone_size: .
cdr3_nt: TGTGCCAGCAGTTATTCAGGGGGCTTCATGAACACTGAAGCTTTCTTT
cdr3_aa: CASSYSGGFMNTEAFF

j_call: TRBJ1-5
d_call: .
v_call: TRBV4-3
clone_size: few
cdr3_nt: TGCGCCAGCAGCCAAGACTGGACAGAGAATCAGCCCCAGCATTTT
cdr3_aa: CASSQDWTENQPQHF

j_call: TRBJ2-5
d_call: .
v_call: TRBV7-9
clone_size: .
cdr3_nt: TGTGCCAGCAGCTTAGGTGGGGGCCGGGGGGAGACCCAGTACTTC
cdr3_aa: CASSLGGGRGETQYF

j_call: TRBJ1-2
d_call: .
v_call: TRBV9
clone_size: .
cdr3_nt: TGTGCCAGCAGCCTAAGCAACTATGGCTACACCTTC
cdr3_aa: CASSLSNYGYTF

j_call: TRBJ2-7
d_call: .
v_call: TRBV5-1
clone_size: .
cdr3_nt: TGCGCCAGCAGCTTGTCACCAGGGGGGTCCTACGAGCAGTACTTC
cdr3_aa: CASSLSPGGSYEQYF

j_call: TRBJ2-3
d_call: .
v_call: TRBV6-5
clone_size: .
cdr3_nt: TGTGCCAGCAATCCCGGGGGCCGGACCGGGGGGACGCAGTATTTT
cdr3_aa: CASNPGGRTGGTQYF